This T cell receptor beta chain was profiled in a study of CD8+ T cells in alopecia areata. Study information: Treatment with tofacitinib (6 to 18 months) was followed by 6 months off drug.

This CDR3 spans 13 amino acids. Per germline, CDR1 MNHEY and CDR2 SVGAGI. Trimming took off 2 bases at V and 2 bases at J, with 6 bases between the two ends. Treatment described: oral pan-JAK inhibitor, 5-10 mg twice daily. About this clone: The antigen is undetermined.

Sequencing relied on a cDNA template that was reverse transcribed from extracted RNA. TCRdb keeps only in-frame clones here, not all; method: immunoSEQ multiplex PCR. This sample has some 99,000 clones, with 60% to 65% found just once. Study results and limitations: Scalp data also include sequences from resident alphabeta T cells of normal skin. The study found tofacitinib significantly decreased scalp clonality and expanded CD8+ clones among the top 100.

The chain carries TRBV6-5 and TRBJ1-2; D is unclear. The origin of this receptor is a human donor with alopecia areata. The sequencing here drew on CD8+ T cells sorted from blood, taken at week 4, from a patient treated with tofacitinib. This chain's CDR3 is CASSYNSNYGYTF. In DNA form, the CDR3 reads TGTGCCAGCAGTTACAACAGCAACTATGGCTACACCTTC.